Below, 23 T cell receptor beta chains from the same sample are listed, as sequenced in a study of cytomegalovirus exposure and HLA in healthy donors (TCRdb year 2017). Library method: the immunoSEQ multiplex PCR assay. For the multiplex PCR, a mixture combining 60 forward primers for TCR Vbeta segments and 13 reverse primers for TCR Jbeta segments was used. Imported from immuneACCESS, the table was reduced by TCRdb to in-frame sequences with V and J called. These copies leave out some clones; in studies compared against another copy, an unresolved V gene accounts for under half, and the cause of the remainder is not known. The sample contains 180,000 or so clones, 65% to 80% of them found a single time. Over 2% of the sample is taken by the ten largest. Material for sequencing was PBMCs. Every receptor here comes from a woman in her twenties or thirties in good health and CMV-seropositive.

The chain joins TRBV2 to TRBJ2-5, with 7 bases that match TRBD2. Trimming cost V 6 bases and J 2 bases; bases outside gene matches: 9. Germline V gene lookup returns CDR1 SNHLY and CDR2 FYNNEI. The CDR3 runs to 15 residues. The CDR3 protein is CASRRASGEQETQYF. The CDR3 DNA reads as TGTGCCAGCAGGAGGGCTAGCGGCGAACAAGAGACCCAGTACTTC. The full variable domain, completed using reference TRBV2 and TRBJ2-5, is EPEVTQTPSHQVTQMGQEVILRCVPISNHLYFYWYRQILGQKVEFLVSFYNNEISEKSEIFDDQFSVERPDGSNFTLKIRSTKLEDSAMYFCASRRASGEQETQYFGPGTRLLVL.

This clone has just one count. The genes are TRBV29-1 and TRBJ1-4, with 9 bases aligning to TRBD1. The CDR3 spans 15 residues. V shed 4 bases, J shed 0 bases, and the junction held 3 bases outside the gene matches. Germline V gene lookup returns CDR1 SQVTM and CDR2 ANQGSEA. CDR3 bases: TGCAGCGTTGCGAGGACAGGGGCAACTAATGAAAAACTGTTTTTT. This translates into CSVARTGATNEKLFF.

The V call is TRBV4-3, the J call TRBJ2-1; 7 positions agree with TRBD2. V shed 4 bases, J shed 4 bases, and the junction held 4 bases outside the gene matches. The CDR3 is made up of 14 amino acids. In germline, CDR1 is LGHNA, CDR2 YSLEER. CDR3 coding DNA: TGCGCCAGCAGCCCTGGGACTACTTACAATGAGCAGTTCTTC. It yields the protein CASSPGTTYNEQFF.

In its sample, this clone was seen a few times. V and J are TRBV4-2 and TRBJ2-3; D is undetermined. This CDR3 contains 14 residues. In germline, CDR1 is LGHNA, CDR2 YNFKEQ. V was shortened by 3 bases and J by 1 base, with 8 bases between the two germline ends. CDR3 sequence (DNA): TGTGCCAGCAGCCACCGACTGGGCACAGATACGCAGTATTTT. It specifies CASSHRLGTDTQYF.

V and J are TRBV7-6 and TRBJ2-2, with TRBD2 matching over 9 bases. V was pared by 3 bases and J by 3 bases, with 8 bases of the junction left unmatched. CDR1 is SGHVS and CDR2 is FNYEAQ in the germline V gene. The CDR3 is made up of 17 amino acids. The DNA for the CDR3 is TGTGCCAGCAGCTTGGAAGCGGGGGGACTTGACACCGGGGAGCTGTTTTTT. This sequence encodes CASSLEAGGLDTGELFF.

In DNA, the CDR3 is TGCGCCAGCAGCCAGAGAACAGGGGTCACTGAAGCTTTCTTT. Residues: CASSQRTGVTEAFF. The J gene is TRBJ1-1, the V gene TRBV4-1, with TRBD1 matching over 7 bases. V shed 3 bases and J 4 bases; nucleotides not matched to a gene: 5. The CDR3 length is 14 residues. Germline V CDR1 and CDR2: MGHRA, YSYEKL.

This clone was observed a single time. The CDR3 reads CASTSGGSGNTIYF. CDR3 DNA sequence: TGTGCCAGCACCTCCGGGGGGTCTGGAAACACCATATATTTT. V usage is TRBV6-5 and J usage is TRBJ1-3, with D maybe TRBD1 (5 bases). The CDR3 consists of 14 residues. Germline assignment: CDR1 MNHEY and CDR2 SVGAGI. The V end lost 7 bases, the J end lost 1 base, and 11 bases lay between the germline ends.

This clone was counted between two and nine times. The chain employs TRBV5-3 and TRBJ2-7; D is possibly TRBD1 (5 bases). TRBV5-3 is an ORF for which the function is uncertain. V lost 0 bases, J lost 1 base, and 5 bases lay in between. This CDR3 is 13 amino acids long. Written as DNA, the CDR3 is TGTGCCAGAAGCTTGGAGGGGTCCTACGAGCAGTACTTC. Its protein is CARSLEGSYEQYF.

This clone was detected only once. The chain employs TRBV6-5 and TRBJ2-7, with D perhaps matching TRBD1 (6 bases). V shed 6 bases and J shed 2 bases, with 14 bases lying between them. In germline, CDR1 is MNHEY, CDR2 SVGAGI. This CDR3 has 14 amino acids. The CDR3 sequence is CASRERYRAYEQYF. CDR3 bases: TGTGCCAGCAGGGAACGATACAGGGCCTACGAGCAGTACTTC.

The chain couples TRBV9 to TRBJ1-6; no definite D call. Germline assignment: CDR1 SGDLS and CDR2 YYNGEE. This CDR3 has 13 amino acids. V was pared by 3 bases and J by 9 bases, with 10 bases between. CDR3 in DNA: TGTGCCAGCAGCGCGGGAGGGCGTTCACCCCTCCACTTT. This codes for CASSAGGRSPLHF.

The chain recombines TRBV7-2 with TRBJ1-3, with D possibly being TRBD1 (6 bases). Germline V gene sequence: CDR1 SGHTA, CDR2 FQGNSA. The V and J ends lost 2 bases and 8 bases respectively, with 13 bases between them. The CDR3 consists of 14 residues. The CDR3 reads CASSLSGQGHTIYF. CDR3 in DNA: TGTGCCAGCAGCTTATCGGGGCAGGGGCACACCATATATTTT.

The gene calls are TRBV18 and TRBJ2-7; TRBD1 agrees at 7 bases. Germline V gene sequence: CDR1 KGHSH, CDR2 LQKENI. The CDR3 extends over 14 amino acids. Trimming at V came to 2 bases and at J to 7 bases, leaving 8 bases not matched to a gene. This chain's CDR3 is CASSPFTGEREQYF. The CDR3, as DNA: TGTGCCAGCTCACCATTCACAGGGGAAAGGGAGCAGTACTTC. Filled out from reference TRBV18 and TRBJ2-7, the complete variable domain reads NAGVMQNPRHLVRRRGQEARLRCSPMKGHSHVYWYRQLPEEGLKFMVYLQKENIIDESGMPKERFSAEFPKEGPSILRIQQVVRGDSAAYFCASSPFTGEREQYFGPGTRLTVT.

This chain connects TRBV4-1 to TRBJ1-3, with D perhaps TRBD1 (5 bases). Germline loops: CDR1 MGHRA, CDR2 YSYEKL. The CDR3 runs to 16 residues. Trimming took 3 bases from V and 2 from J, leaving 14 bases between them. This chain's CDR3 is CASSHPARDPGNTIYF. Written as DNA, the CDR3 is TGCGCCAGCAGCCATCCGGCGCGGGACCCTGGAAACACCATATATTTT.

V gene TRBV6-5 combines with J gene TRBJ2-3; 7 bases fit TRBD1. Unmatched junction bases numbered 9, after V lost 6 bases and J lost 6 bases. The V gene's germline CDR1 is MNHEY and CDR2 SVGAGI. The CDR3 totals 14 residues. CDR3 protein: CASSPYDRVDTQYF. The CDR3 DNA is TGTGCCAGCAGCCCCTACGACAGGGTCGATACGCAGTATTTT.

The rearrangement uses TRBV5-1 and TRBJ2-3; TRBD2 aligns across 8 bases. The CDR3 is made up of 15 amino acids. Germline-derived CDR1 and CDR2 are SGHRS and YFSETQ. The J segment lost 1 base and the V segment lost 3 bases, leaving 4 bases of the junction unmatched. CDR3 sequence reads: CASSWRGEGTDTQYF. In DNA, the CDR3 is TGCGCCAGCAGCTGGCGGGGGGAGGGCACAGATACGCAGTATTTT.

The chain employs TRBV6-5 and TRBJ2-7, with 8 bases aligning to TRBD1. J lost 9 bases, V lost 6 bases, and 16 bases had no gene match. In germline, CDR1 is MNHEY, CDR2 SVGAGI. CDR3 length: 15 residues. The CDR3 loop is CASSPGRPRGQGQYF. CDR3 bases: TGTGCCAGCAGCCCCGGCCGACCCAGGGGGCAAGGGCAGTACTTC.

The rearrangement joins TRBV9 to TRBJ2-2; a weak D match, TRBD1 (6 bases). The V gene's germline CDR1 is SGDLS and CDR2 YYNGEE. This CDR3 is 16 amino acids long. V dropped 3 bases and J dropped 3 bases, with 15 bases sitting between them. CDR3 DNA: TGTGCCAGCAGCGGCCATCAGGGGCAGGACACCGGGGAGCTGTTTTTT. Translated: CASSGHQGQDTGELFF.

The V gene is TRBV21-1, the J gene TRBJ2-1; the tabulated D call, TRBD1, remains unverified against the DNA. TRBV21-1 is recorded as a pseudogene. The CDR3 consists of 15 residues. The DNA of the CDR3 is TGTGCCAGCATTGACAGGGGGGCTCCCTACAATGAGCAGTTCTTC. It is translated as CASIDRGAPYNEQFF.

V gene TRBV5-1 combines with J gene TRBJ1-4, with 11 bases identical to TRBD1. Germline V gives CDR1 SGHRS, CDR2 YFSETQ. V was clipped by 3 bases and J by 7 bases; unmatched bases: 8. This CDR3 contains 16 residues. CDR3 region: CASSSGGQGGGEKLFF. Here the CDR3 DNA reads TGCGCCAGCAGCTCCGGGGGACAGGGGGGCGGTGAAAAACTGTTTTTT.

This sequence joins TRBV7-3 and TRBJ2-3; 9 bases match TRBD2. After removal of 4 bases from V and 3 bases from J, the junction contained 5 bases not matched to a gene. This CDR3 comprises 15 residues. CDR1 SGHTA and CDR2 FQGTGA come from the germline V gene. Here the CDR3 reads CASSSRGGVTDTQYF. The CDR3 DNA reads TGTGCCAGCAGCTCACGCGGGGGGGTGACAGATACGCAGTATTTT.

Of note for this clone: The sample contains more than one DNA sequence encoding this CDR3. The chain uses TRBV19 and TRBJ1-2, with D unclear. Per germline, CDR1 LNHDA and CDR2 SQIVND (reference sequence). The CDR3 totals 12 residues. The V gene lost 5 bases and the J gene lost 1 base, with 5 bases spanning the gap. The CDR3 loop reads CASSLYNYGYTF. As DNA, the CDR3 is TGTGCCAGTAGTTTGTATAACTATGGCTACACCTTC.

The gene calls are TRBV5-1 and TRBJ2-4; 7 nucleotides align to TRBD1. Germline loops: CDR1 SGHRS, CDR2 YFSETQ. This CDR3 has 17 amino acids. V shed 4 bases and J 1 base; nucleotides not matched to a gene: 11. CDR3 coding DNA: TGCGCCAGCAGCGGGGGACAGTCCCACCTCGCCAAAAACATTCAGTACTTC. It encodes CASSGGQSHLAKNIQYF.

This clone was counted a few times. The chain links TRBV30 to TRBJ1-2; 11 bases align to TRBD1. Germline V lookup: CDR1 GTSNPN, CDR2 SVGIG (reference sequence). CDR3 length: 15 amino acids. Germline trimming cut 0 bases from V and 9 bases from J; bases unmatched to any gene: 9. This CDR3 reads CAWSVPGTGGISYTF. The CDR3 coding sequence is TGTGCCTGGAGTGTACCCGGGACAGGGGGTATCAGCTACACCTTC.